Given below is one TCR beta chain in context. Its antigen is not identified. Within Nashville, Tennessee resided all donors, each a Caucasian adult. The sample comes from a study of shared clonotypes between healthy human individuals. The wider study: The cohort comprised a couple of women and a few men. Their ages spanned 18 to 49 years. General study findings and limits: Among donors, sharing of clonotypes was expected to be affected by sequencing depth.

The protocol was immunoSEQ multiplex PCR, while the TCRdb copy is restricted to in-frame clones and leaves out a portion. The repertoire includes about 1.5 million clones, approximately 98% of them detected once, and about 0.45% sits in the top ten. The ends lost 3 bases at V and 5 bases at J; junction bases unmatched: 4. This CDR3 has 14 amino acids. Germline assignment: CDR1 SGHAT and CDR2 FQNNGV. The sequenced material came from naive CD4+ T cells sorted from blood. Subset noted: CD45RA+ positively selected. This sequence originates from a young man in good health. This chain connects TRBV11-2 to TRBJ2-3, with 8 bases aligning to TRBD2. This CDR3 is CASSFSGSQDTQYF. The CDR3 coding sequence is TGTGCCAGCAGCTTCAGCGGGAGTCAAGATACGCAGTATTTT.